These 19 T cell receptor beta chains came from one sample sequenced in a study of blood T cell repertoires in COVID-19. The data were produced by immunoSEQ multiplex PCR, yet TCRdb's version contains in-frame clones alone and is incomplete. This sample carries 260,000 or so clones, approximately 86% of them seen once, and the ten largest clones take 2% to 3%. Sample: PBMCs or T cells enriched from blood (not recorded which). The receptors stem from a woman aged 25 to 39 with acute COVID-19.

V is TRBV5-4 and J is TRBJ1-4; D unresolved. V gave up 0 bases and J gave up 8 bases, with 11 bases separating them. The CDR3 length is 14 residues. CDR1 is SGHNT, CDR2 YYREEE, per germline (reference sequence). CDR3 region: CASSLDRSGEKLFF. CDR3 nucleotide sequence: TGTGCCAGCAGCTTGGACAGAAGCGGAGAAAAACTGTTTTTT.

The V call is TRBV7-9, the J call TRBJ1-2; D gene uncertain. Per germline, CDR1 SEHNR and CDR2 FQNEAQ (reference sequence). V lost 5 bases and J lost 9, with 13 bases in between. This CDR3 is 12 amino acids long. DNA for the CDR3: TGTGCCAGCAGCCCCGGAGCCCGGAGCTACACCTTC. Protein sequence: CASSPGARSYTF. Variable domain in full (rest from reference TRBV7-9 and TRBJ1-2): DTGVSQNPRHKITKRGQNVTFRCDPISEHNRLYWYRQTLGQGPEFLTYFQNEAQLEKSRLLSDRFSAERPKGSFSTLEIQRTEQGDSAMYLCASSPGARSYTFGSGTRLTVV.

V and J are TRBV3-1 (or the pseudogene TRBV3-2) and TRBJ2-1; D gene ambiguous. V was trimmed by 1 base and J by 2 bases, leaving 12 bases between them. The CDR3 totals 16 residues. In germline, CDR1 is LGHDT, CDR2 YNNKEL (reference sequence). The DNA for the CDR3 is TGTGCCAGCAGCCAAGCGCAGGCCAGGACCTACAATGAGCAGTTCTTC. Its translation is CASSQAQARTYNEQFF.

The V and J genes are TRBV24-1 and TRBJ2-3; 9 bases align to TRBD1. Germline V CDR1 and CDR2: KGHDR, SFDVKD. Germline trimming cut 4 bases from V and 2 bases from J; bases unmatched to any gene: 6. This CDR3 contains 16 residues. The CDR3 coding sequence is TGTGCCACCAGTGAACCCGACAGGGGGATCACAGATACGCAGTATTTT. Encoded protein: CATSEPDRGITDTQYF.

The V call is TRBV2, the J call TRBJ2-2; 9 bases line up with TRBD2. Trimming took 8 bases from V and 0 from J; bases not matched to a gene: 7. There are 16 residues in the CDR3. Germline CDR1 reads SNHLY; CDR2 reads FYNNEI. CDR3 region: CASGGGGAANTGELFF. Written as DNA, the CDR3 is TGTGCCAGCGGTGGCGGGGGGGCAGCGAACACCGGGGAGCTGTTTTTT.

V usage is TRBV6-5 and J usage is TRBJ2-5; 10 positions agree with TRBD2. The CDR3 sequence is 14 residues long. Germline V lookup: CDR1 MNHEY, CDR2 SVGAGI. V gave up 6 bases and J gave up 1 base; unmatched junction bases: 2. Here the CDR3 reads CASRLAGVQETQYF. As DNA, the CDR3 is TGTGCCAGCAGGCTAGCGGGGGTCCAAGAGACCCAGTACTTC.

The chain joins TRBV5-5 to TRBJ1-1, with D possibly matching TRBD1 (5 bases). Trimming pared 4 bases from V and 3 bases from J, leaving 22 bases between. The CDR3 is 17 residues long. Germline values: CDR1 SGHKS, CDR2 YYEKEE (reference sequence). In DNA form, the CDR3 reads TGTGCCAGCAGCCGACGACCTAGACAGTCCCTGGACACTGAAGCTTTCTTT. The encoded protein is CASSRRPRQSLDTEAFF.

V usage is TRBV2 and J usage is TRBJ1-2, with 7 bases matching TRBD1. Unmatched junction bases numbered 10, after V lost 6 bases and J lost 6 bases. This CDR3 region has 14 residues. CDR1 is SNHLY, CDR2 FYNNEI, per germline. The CDR3 sequence: CASRQTGSWDGYTF. The CDR3 bases are TGTGCCAGCAGACAGACAGGGTCGTGGGATGGCTACACCTTC.

The genes are TRBV6-5 and TRBJ1-6; 9 bases align to TRBD1. The CDR3 totals 15 residues. The germline gives CDR1 MNHEY, CDR2 SVGAGI. V shed 6 bases, J shed 9 bases, and the junction held 9 bases outside the gene matches. CDR3 in amino acids: CASSHVQGAASPLHF. In nucleotides, the CDR3 is TGTGCCAGCAGCCATGTACAGGGGGCTGCTTCACCCCTCCACTTT.

The table lists this clone with a few counts. The genes are TRBV6-5 and TRBJ2-1; D may be TRBD1 (6 bases). The germline V and J ends were trimmed by 7 bases and 5 bases, with 18 bases remaining between them. The CDR3 sequence is 15 residues long. The germline gives CDR1 MNHEY, CDR2 SVGAGI. The CDR3, as DNA: TGTGCCAGCACCCGACAGGCGTCGACGAACAATGAGCAGTTCTTC. It is translated as CASTRQASTNNEQFF.

This chain uses TRBV10-3 with TRBJ1-3; D not certain. The CDR3 runs to 15 residues. The V and J ends lost 3 bases and 1 base respectively, with 10 bases between them. The germline V gene has CDR1 ENHRY and CDR2 SYGVKD. DNA for the CDR3: TGTGCCATCAGTGAAAGAGAGTCATCTGGAAACACCATATATTTT. It specifies CAISERESSGNTIYF.

The genes are TRBV25-1 and TRBJ2-7; D not resolved. V was trimmed by 1 base and J by 4 bases, leaving 5 bases between them. This CDR3 is 12 amino acids long. Germline V gene data show CDR1 as MGHDK and CDR2 as SYGVNS. CDR3 sequence (DNA): TGTGCCAGCAGTGAATTTCCTTACGAGCAGTACTTC. Translation: CASSEFPYEQYF.

This clone appeared once. The genes are TRBV11-2 and TRBJ1-1, with 7 bases matching TRBD1. V lost 0 bases, J lost 7 bases, and 8 bases stayed unmatched. This CDR3 is built from 15 residues. Per the germline V gene, CDR1 is SGHAT and CDR2 is FQNNGV. This CDR3 is CASSLDLSDRVEAFF. The CDR3 nucleotides read TGTGCCAGCAGCTTAGATCTATCCGACAGGGTTGAAGCTTTCTTT.

CDR3 sequence reads: CATSEGLASNTGELFF. The CDR3 nucleotides are TGTGCCACCAGTGAGGGACTAGCTTCGAACACCGGGGAGCTGTTTTTT. The chain links TRBV24-1 to TRBJ2-2, with 9 bases identical to TRBD2. The CDR3 runs 16 residues. V dropped 4 bases and J dropped 0; count of bases not matched to a gene: 2. The germline gives CDR1 KGHDR, CDR2 SFDVKD.

This clone was found once. The chain recombines TRBV7-9 with TRBJ2-5; 8 bases are a match to TRBD2. The CDR3 is 14 amino acids. V lost 4 bases to trimming and J lost 4 bases; unmatched junction nucleotides: 5. Germline-derived CDR1 and CDR2 are SEHNR and FQNEAQ (reference sequence). DNA of the CDR3: TGTGCCAGCAGCTCCCCGGGAGGGGGAGAGACCCAGTACTTC. Its protein product is CASSSPGGGETQYF.

The chain links TRBV5-1 to TRBJ1-1; weak D call: TRBD1 (5 bases). The germline V gene encodes CDR1 SGHRS and CDR2 YFSETQ. Trimming removed 2 bases from V and 4 bases from J, with 12 bases in between. CDR3 length: 14 amino acids. This CDR3 reads CASSLGHGRTEAFF. As DNA, the CDR3 is TGCGCCAGCAGCTTAGGACACGGACGCACTGAAGCTTTCTTT.

J is TRBJ2-3 and V is TRBV6-2 or TRBV6-3; 7 bases map to TRBD1. J gave up 4 bases and V 6 bases, and 16 bases lay outside the gene matches. Germline V gene data show CDR1 as MNHEY and CDR2 as SVGEGT. CDR3 size: 17 residues. The CDR3 nucleotides are TGTGCCAGCAGCCCGGGACAGCGAAAGTTGGGGGCAGATACGCAGTATTTT. Encoded protein: CASSPGQRKLGADTQYF.

The chain combines TRBV7-9 with TRBJ1-2, with TRBD1 matching 8 bases. The junction had 10 bases not matched to a gene; V was cut back by 7 bases and J by 6 bases. The CDR3 is 14 amino acids. Germline CDR1 and CDR2: SEHNR and FQNEAQ (reference sequence). DNA for the CDR3: TGTGCCAGCACAGGGGGCGCAGGTGGCGATGGCTACACCTTC. It codes for CASTGGAGGDGYTF. Full variable domain (rest looked up from reference TRBV7-9 and TRBJ1-2): DTGVSQNPRHKITKRGQNVTFRCDPISEHNRLYWYRQTLGQGPEFLTYFQNEAQLEKSRLLSDRFSAERPKGSFSTLEIQRTEQGDSAMYLCASTGGAGGDGYTFGSGTRLTVV.

The rearrangement uses TRBV7-2 and TRBJ1-2; weak D call: TRBD1 (5 bases). CDR1 is SGHTA, CDR2 FQGNSA, per germline. CDR3 length: 14 residues. The V gene lost 5 bases and the J gene lost 3 bases, with 13 bases spanning the gap. CDR3 DNA: TGTGCCAGCAGCAAACGGGGGGTGGACTATGGCTACACCTTC. Translation: CASSKRGVDYGYTF.